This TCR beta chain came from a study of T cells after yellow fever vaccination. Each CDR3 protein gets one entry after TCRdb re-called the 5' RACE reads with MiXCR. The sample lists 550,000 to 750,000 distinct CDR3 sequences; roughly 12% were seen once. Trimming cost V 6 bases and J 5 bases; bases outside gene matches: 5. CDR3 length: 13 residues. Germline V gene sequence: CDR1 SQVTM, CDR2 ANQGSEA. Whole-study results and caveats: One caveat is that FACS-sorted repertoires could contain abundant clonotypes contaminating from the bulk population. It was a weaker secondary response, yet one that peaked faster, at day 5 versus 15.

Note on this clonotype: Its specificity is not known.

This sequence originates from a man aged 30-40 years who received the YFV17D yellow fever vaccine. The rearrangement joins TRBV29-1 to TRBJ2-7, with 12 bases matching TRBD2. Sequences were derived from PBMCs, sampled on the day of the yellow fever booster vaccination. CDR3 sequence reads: CSVMRLAGDEQYF. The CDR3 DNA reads TGCAGCGTGATGCGACTAGCGGGGGACGAGCAGTACTTC.